The clone carrying this TCR beta chain was seen ten or more times. This sample was included in a study of T-cell reconstitution after alpha-beta-depleted transplantation in children. Using unique molecular identifiers, the investigators prepared the TCRbeta library. TCRdb itself ran the PCR reads through MiXCR, one entry per CDR3 protein. The data show approximately 390,000 distinct CDR3 sequences, approximately 11% seen once. Sequencing was performed on PBMCs from the stem cell graft donor, taken from the stem cell graft. This receptor was taken from a human donor who donated a stem cell graft to a child with acute myeloid leukemia.

The CDR3 nucleotides are TGCGCCAGCAGCGGGGGACTAGCGGGGGCGTATGAGCAGTTCTTC. As protein: CASSGGLAGAYEQFF. This chain joins TRBV5-1 and TRBJ2-1, with 14 positions matching TRBD2. With 4 bases clipped from V and 8 bases from J, the junction kept 5 bases outside the gene matches. There are 15 residues in the CDR3. Germline CDR1 is SGHRS and CDR2 is YFSETQ.